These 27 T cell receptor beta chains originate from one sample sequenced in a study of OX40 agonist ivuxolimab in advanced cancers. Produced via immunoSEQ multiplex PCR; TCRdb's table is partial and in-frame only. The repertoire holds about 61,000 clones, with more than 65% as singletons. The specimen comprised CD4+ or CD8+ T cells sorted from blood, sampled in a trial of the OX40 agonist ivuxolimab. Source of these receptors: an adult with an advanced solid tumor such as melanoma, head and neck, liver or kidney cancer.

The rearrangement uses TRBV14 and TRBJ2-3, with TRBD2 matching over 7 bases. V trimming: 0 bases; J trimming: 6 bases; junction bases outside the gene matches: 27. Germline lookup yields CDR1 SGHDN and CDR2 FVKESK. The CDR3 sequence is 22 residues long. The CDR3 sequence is CASSQDLLNPGGQIRDLDTQYF. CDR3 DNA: TGTGCCAGCAGCCAAGATCTACTTAATCCGGGAGGCCAGATTCGGGATTTGGATACGCAGTATTTT.

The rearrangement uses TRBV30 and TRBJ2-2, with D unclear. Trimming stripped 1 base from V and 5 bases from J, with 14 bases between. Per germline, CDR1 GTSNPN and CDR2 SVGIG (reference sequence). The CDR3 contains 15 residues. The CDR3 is CAWSGKLGRTGELFF. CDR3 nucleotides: TGTGCCTGGAGTGGGAAGCTCGGTCGGACCGGGGAGCTGTTTTTT.

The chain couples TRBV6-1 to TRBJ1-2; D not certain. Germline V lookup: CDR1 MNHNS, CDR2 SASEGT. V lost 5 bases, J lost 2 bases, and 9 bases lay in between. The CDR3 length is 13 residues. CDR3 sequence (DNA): TGTGCCAGCAGTAGTACTCTCAACTATGGCTACACCTTC. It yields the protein CASSSTLNYGYTF.

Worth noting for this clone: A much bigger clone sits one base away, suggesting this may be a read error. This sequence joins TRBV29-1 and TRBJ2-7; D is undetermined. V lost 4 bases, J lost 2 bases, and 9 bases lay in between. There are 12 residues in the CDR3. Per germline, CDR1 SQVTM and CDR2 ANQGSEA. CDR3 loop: CSVGTYPYEQYF. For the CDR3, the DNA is TGCAGCGTTGGAACCTACCCCTACGAGCAGTACTTC.

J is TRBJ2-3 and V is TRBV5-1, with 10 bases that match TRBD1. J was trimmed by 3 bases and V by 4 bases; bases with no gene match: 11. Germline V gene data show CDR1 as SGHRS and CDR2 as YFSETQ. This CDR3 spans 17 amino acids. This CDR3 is CASSPWDRGRGTDTQYF. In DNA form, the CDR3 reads TGCGCCAGCAGCCCCTGGGACAGGGGAAGGGGTACAGATACGCAGTATTTT.

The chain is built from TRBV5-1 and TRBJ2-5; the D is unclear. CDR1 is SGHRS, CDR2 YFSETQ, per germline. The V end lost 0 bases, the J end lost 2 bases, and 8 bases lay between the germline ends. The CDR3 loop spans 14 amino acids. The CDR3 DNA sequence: TGCGCCAGCAGCTTGGGGTACTCTCAAGAGACCCAGTACTTC. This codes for CASSLGYSQETQYF.

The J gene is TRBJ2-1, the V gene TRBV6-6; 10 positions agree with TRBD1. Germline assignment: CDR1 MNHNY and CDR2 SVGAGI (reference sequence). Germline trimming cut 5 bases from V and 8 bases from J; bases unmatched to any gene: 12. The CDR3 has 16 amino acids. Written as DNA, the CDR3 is TGTGCCAGCAGTGCCCCCGGGACAGGGGTGGGCTATGAGCAGTTCTTC. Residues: CASSAPGTGVGYEQFF.

The CDR3 reads CASSLAGSRDRALGYTF. The CDR3 DNA sequence: TGTGCCAGCAGCTTAGCTGGGTCCCGGGACAGGGCCTTGGGCTACACCTTC. The chain is built from TRBV11-2 and TRBJ1-2, with 9 bases lining up with TRBD1. Germline V lookup: CDR1 SGHAT, CDR2 FQNNGV. The CDR3 sequence is 17 residues long. Losses at the gene ends were 1 base for V and 8 bases for J; bases not matched to a gene: 14.

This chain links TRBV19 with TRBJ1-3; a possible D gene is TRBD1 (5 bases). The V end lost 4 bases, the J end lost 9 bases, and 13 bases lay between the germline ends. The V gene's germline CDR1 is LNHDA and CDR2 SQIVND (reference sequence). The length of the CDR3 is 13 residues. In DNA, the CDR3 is TGTGCCAGTAGTACAGGGACCGGCGGCACCATATATTTT. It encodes CASSTGTGGTIYF.

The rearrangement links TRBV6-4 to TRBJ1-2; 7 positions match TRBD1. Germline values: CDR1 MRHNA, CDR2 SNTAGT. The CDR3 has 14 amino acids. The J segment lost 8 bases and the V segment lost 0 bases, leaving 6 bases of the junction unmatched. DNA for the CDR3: TGTGCCAGCAGTGACTCCACAGGGGTGGGCGGCTACACCTTC. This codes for CASSDSTGVGGYTF.

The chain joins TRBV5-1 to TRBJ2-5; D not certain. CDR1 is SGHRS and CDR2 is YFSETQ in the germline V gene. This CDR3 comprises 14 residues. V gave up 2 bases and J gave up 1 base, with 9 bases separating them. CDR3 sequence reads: CASSFGRLQETQYF. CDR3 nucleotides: TGCGCCAGCAGCTTTGGACGTCTCCAAGAGACCCAGTACTTC.

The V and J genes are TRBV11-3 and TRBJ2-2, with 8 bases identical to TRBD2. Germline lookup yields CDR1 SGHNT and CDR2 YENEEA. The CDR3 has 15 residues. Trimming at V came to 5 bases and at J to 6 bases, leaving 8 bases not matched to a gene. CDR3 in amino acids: CASSPSGGVSGELFF. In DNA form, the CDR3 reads TGTGCCAGCAGCCCCTCGGGGGGGGTGTCCGGGGAGCTGTTTTTT.

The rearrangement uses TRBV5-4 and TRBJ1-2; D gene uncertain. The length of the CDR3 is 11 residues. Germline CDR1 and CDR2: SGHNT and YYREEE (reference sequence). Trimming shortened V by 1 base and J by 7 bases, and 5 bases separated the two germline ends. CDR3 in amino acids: CASSLFGGYTF. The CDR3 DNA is TGTGCCAGCAGCTTGTTTGGTGGCTACACCTTC.

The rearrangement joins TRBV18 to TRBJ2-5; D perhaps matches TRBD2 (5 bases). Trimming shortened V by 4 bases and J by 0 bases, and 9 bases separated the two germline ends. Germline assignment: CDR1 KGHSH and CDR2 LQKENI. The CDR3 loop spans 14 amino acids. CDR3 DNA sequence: TGTGCCAGCTCACTGGCTAGCTACCAAGAGACCCAGTACTTC. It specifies CASSLASYQETQYF. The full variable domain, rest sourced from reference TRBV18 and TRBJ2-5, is NAGVMQNPRHLVRRRGQEARLRCSPMKGHSHVYWYRQLPEEGLKFMVYLQKENIIDESGMPKERFSAEFPKEGPSILRIQQVVRGDSAAYFCASSLASYQETQYFGPGTRLLVL.

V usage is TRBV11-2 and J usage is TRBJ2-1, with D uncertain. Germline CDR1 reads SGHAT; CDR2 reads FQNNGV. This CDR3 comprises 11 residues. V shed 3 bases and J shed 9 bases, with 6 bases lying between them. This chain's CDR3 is CASSFFSEQFF. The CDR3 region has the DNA TGTGCCAGCAGCTTTTTTTCTGAGCAGTTCTTC.

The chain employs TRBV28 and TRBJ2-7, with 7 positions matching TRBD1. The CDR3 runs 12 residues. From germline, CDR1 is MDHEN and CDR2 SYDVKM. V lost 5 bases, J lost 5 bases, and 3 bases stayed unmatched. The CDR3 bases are TGTGCCAGCAGTGACGACAGGGACGAGCAGTACTTC. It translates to CASSDDRDEQYF.

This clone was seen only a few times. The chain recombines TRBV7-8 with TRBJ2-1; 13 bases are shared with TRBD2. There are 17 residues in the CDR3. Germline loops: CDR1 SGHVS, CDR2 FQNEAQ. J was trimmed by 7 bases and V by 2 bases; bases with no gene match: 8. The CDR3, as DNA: TGTGCCAGCAGCTTAAAGATACTAGCGGGAGGGATTAATGAGCAGTTCTTC. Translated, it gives CASSLKILAGGINEQFF.

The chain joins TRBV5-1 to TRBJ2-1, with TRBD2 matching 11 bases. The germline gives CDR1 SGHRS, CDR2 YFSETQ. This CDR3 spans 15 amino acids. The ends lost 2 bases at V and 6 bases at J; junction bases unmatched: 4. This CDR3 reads CASSFLAGGPNEQFF. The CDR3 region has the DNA TGCGCCAGCAGCTTTCTAGCGGGAGGACCCAATGAGCAGTTCTTC.

The CDR3 spells CAISGTSTDTQYF. The CDR3 bases are TGTGCCATCAGTGGGACTAGCACAGATACGCAGTATTTT. The rearrangement joins TRBV10-3 to TRBJ2-3; TRBD2 might be the D (5 bases). From germline, CDR1 is ENHRY and CDR2 SYGVKD. The CDR3 length is 13 residues. V was clipped by 4 bases and J by 0 bases, with 5 bases between them.

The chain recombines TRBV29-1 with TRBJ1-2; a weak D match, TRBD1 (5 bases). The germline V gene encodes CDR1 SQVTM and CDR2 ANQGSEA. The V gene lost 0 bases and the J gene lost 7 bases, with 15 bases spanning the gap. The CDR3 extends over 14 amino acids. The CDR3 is CSVEDEGWGGGYTF. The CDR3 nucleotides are TGCAGCGTTGAAGATGAAGGTTGGGGGGGTGGCTACACCTTC.

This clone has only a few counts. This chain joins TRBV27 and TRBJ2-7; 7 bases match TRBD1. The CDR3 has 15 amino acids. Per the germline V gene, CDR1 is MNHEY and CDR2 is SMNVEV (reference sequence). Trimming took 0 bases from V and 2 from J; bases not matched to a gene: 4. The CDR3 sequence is CASSLSGTAAYEQYF. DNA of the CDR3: TGTGCCAGCAGTTTATCCGGGACAGCGGCCTACGAGCAGTACTTC.

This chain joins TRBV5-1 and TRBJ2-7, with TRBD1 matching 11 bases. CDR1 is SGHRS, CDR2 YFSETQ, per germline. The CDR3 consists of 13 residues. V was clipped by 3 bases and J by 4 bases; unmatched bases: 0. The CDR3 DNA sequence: TGCGCCAGCAGCTGGGACAGGGGGTACGAGCAGTACTTC. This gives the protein CASSWDRGYEQYF. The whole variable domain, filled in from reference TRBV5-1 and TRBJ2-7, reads KAGVTQTPRYLIKTRGQQVTLSCSPISGHRSVSWYQQTPGQGLQFLFEYFSETQRNKGNFPGRFSGRQFSNSRSEMNVSTLELGDSALYLCASSWDRGYEQYFGPGTRLTVT.

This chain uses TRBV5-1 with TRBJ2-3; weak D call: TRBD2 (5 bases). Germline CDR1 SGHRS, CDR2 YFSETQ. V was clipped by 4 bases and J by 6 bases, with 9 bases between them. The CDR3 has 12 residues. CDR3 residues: CASSGTRDTQYF. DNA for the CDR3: TGCGCCAGCAGCGGCACTAGGGATACGCAGTATTTT.

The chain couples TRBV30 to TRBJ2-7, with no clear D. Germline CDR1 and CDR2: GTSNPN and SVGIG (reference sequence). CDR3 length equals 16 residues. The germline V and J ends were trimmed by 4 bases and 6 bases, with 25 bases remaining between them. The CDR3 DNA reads TGTGCCTGGACCACCCCTCAGGCGGAGACCTTGGCCGAGCAGTACTTC. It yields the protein CAWTTPQAETLAEQYF. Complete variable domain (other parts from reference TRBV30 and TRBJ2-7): SQTIHQWPATLVQPVGSPLSLECTVEGTSNPNLYWYRQAAGRGLQLLFYSVGIGQISSEVPQNLSASRPQDRQFILSSKKLLLSDSGFYLCAWTTPQAETLAEQYFGPGTRLTVT.

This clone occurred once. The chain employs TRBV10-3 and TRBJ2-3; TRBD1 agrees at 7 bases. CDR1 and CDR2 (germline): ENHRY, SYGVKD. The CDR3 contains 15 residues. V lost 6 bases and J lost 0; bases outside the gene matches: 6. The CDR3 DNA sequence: TGTGCCATCAGGACTTCAGGGGGAAGCACAGATACGCAGTATTTT. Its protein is CAIRTSGGSTDTQYF.

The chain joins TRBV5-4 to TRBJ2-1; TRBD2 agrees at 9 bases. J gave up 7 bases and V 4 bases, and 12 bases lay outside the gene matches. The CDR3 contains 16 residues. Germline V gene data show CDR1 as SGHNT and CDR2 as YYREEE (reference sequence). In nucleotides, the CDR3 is TGTGCCAGCAGCAAGAGTATAGCGGGAGTATGGAATGAGCAGTTCTTC. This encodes CASSKSIAGVWNEQFF.

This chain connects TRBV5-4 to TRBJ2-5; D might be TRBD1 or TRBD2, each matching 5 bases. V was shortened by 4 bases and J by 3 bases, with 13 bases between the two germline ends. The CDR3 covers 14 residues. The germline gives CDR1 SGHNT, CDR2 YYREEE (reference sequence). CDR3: CASSGGALKETQYF. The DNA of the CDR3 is TGTGCCAGCAGCGGGGGTGCCCTGAAAGAGACCCAGTACTTC.